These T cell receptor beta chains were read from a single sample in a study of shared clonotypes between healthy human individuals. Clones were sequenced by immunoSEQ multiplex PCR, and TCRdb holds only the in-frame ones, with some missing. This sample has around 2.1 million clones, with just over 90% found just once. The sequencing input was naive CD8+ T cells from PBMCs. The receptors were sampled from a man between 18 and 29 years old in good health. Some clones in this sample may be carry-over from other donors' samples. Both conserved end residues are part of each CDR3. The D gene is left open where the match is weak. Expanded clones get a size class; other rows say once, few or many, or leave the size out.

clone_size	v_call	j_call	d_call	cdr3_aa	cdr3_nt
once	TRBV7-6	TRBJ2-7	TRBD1	CASSPRTGHYEQYF	TGTGCCAGCAGCCCGAGGACAGGCCACTACGAGCAGTACTTC
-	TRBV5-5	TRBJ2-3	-	CASNPGEFSTDTQYF	TGTGCCAGCAACCCGGGGGAGTTTAGCACAGATACGCAGTATTTT
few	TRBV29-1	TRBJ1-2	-	CSVVEHGTTNYGYTF	TGCAGCGTCGTGGAACATGGGACGACCAACTATGGCTACACCTTC
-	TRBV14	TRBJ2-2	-	CASSQAYTGELFF	TGTGCCAGCAGCCAAGCGTACACCGGGGAGTTGTTTTTT
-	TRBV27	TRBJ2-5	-	CASSFDSSQVETQYF	TGTGCCAGCAGTTTCGACAGCAGCCAAGTGGAGACCCAGTACTTC
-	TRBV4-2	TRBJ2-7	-	CASSQGNWASYEQYF	TGTGCCAGCAGCCAAGGAAACTGGGCCTCCTACGAGCAGTACTTC
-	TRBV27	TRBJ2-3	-	CASRDRLTLEPSTDTQYF	TGTGCCAGCAGGGACAGACTAACCCTCGAACCAAGCACAGATACGCAGTATTTT
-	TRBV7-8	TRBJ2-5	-	CASSLVFREETQYF	TGTGCCAGCAGCTTAGTCTTCAGGGAGGAGACCCAGTACTTC
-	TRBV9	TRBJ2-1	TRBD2	CASSDGLAGVPNHNEQFF	TGTGCCAGCAGCGATGGACTAGCGGGAGTCCCGAATCACAATGAGCAGTTCTTC
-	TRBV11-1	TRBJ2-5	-	CASSLWTNQETQYF	TGTGCCAGCAGCTTATGGACAAACCAAGAGACCCAGTACTTC
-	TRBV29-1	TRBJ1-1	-	CSVEKGGGGREAFF	TGCAGCGTTGAAAAAGGCGGGGGAGGAAGGGAAGCTTTCTTT
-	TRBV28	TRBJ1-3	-	CASRRNQGSGNTIYF	TGTGCCAGCAGACGAAATCAGGGTTCTGGAAACACCATATATTTT
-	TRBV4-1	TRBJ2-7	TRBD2	CASSRLTSGSSYEQYF	TGCGCCAGCAGCCGACTGACTAGCGGGAGCTCCTACGAGCAGTACTTC
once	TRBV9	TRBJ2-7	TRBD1	CASSPPGQGEEQYF	TGTGCCAGCAGCCCTCCGGGACAGGGTGAAGAGCAGTACTTC
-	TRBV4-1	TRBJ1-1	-	CASSHSLGTEAFF	TGCGCCAGCAGCCACTCTTTGGGGACTGAAGCTTTCTTT
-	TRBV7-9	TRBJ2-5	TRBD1	CASSSRDSQETQYF	TGTGCCAGCAGCTCGAGGGACAGCCAAGAGACCCAGTACTTC
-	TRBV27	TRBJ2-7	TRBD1	CASSTQGASSYEQYF	TGTGCCAGCAGTACACAGGGGGCTAGCTCCTACGAGCAGTACTTC
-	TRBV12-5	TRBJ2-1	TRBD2	CASAPSGNIYNEQFF	TGTGCTAGTGCCCCTAGCGGGAACATATACAATGAGCAGTTCTTC
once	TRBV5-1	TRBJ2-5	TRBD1	CASSSGEGARETQYF	TGCGCCAGCAGCTCAGGCGAGGGGGCGAGGGAGACCCAGTACTTC
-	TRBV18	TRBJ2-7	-	CASSPGRERHEQYF	TGTGCCAGCTCACCAGGAAGGGAAAGGCACGAGCAGTACTTC
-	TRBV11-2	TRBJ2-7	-	CASSPGIYEQYF	TGTGCCAGCAGCCCAGGGATCTACGAGCAGTACTTC
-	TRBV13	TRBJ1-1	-	CASSANLRESTEAFF	TGTGCCAGCAGTGCAAATCTCCGGGAATCCACTGAAGCTTTCTTT
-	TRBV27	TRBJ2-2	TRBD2	CASSPGLAGSFGELFF	TGTGCCAGCAGCCCGGGACTAGCGGGTTCCTTCGGGGAGCTGTTTTTT
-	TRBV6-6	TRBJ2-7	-	CASSYSTGRTSYEQYF	TGTGCCAGCAGTTACTCGACGGGACGTACCTCCTACGAGCAGTACTTC
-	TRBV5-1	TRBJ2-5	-	CASSLSGRRETQYF	TGCGCCAGCAGCCTGAGTGGCAGGCGGGAGACCCAGTACTTC
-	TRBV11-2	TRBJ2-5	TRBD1	CASSVTGGIAETQYF	TGTGCCAGCAGCGTGACAGGGGGAATAGCGGAGACCCAGTACTTC